This T cell receptor beta chain originates from a study of shared clonotypes between healthy human individuals. Study findings and constraints: Tissue TCR repertoires likely differ from these blood-only repertoires.

CD4+ cells underwent separation, giving CD45RA+ naive and CD45RA-negative memory subsets. Profiled with immunoSEQ multiplex PCR; TCRdb holds only in-frame clones, not every one. The sample yields about 600,000 clones, about 96% seen once. Comment on this clone: The antigen remains undetermined.

This receptor was taken from a woman in her 30s in good health. What was sequenced was naive CD4+ T cells sorted from blood. Specified subset: CD45RA+ positively selected.

CDR3 sequence: CASKFPATAYNEQFF. CDR3 DNA: TGTGCCAGCAAGTTCCCGGCCACCGCCTACAATGAGCAGTTCTTC. This chain uses TRBV28 with TRBJ2-1; D unclear. The CDR3 spans 15 residues. Germline lookup yields CDR1 MDHEN and CDR2 SYDVKM. V was pared by 7 bases and J by 2 bases, with 15 bases between.